A single sample gave rise to the 30 T cell receptor beta chains below, sequenced in a study of blood T cell repertoires in COVID-19. Only in-frame clones appear in the TCRdb table, and some are missing; sequencing was by immunoSEQ multiplex PCR. This sample has about 280,000 clones, with 75% to 90% found just once. The sample comprised peripheral blood. These receptors were taken from a woman aged 70-85 years with COVID-19, enrolled during active disease.

The chain recombines TRBV18 with TRBJ2-1; TRBD2 aligns across 7 bases. CDR1 and CDR2 from the germline V gene are KGHSH and LQKENI. The V and J ends lost 4 bases and 6 bases, in that order; junction bases with no gene match: 9. The CDR3 has 15 amino acids. CDR3 bases: TGTGCCAGCTCACTAGCGGGTTCCAGGTCCAATGAGCAGTTCTTC. Encoded protein: CASSLAGSRSNEQFF. The full variable domain, its missing parts supplied by reference TRBV18 and TRBJ2-1, is NAGVMQNPRHLVRRRGQEARLRCSPMKGHSHVYWYRQLPEEGLKFMVYLQKENIIDESGMPKERFSAEFPKEGPSILRIQQVVRGDSAAYFCASSLAGSRSNEQFFGPGTRLTVL.

The V and J genes are TRBV6-5 and TRBJ2-2; no clear D. Trimming left V 2 bases short and J 4 bases short, with 8 bases between. The CDR3 spans 14 residues. Germline CDR1 is MNHEY and CDR2 is SVGAGI. The CDR3 DNA is TGTGCCAGCAGTTACACCTACTCCACCGGGGAGCTGTTTTTT. Protein product: CASSYTYSTGELFF.

This clone appeared a few times. This chain uses TRBV6-5 with TRBJ1-6; D gene unclear. The CDR3 is 14 amino acids. V lost 0 bases, J lost 9 bases, and 9 bases lay in between. CDR1 is MNHEY and CDR2 is SVGAGI in the germline V gene. The CDR3 DNA is TGTGCCAGCAGTTACTCGAAAGGAGCTTCACCCCTCCACTTT. It yields the protein CASSYSKGASPLHF.

The rearrangement links TRBV10-3 to TRBJ2-3, with D unclear. Trimming took 3 bases from V and 4 from J, leaving 5 bases between them. The CDR3 contains 12 residues. CDR1 is ENHRY, CDR2 SYGVKD, per germline. CDR3: CAISDRSDTQYF. The CDR3 bases are TGTGCCATCAGTGACAGGTCAGATACGCAGTATTTT.

The rearrangement uses TRBV5-1 and TRBJ2-3; 9 bases are a match to TRBD1. The J segment lost 5 bases and the V segment lost 5 bases, leaving 15 bases of the junction unmatched. Germline CDR1 SGHRS, CDR2 YFSETQ. The CDR3 runs to 17 residues. Here the CDR3 DNA reads TGCGCCAGCAGTTATGCCTCCGGGACAGGGCTGGGAGATACGCAGTATTTT. Protein product: CASSYASGTGLGDTQYF.

The chain employs TRBV28 and TRBJ1-4, with no clear D. Trimming shortened V by 3 bases and J by 4 bases, and 12 bases separated the two germline ends. This CDR3 is built from 15 residues. The germline V gene encodes CDR1 MDHEN and CDR2 SYDVKM. The CDR3 sequence: CASSFLSSLNEKLFF. The DNA for the CDR3 is TGTGCCAGCAGTTTTCTTAGCAGCCTTAATGAAAAACTGTTTTTT.

The rearrangement uses TRBV4-1 and TRBJ2-1; the match to TRBD2 covers 7 bases. Losses at the gene ends were 1 base for V and 5 bases for J; bases not matched to a gene: 8. This CDR3 contains 16 residues. Germline CDR1 reads MGHRA; CDR2 reads YSYEKL. The CDR3 is CASSQGGGPSNNEQFF. CDR3 sequence (DNA): TGCGCCAGCAGCCAAGGCGGGGGACCGTCAAACAATGAGCAGTTCTTC.

The chain recombines TRBV23-1 with TRBJ1-2; D might be TRBD1 (5 bases). TRBV23-1 is noted as an ORF with a role that remains uncertain. The CDR3 runs 14 residues. Trimming shortened V by 6 bases and J by 5 bases, and 16 bases separated the two germline ends. The CDR3: CASRWQGFGYGYTF. The CDR3 bases are TGCGCCAGCAGGTGGCAGGGCTTCGGGTATGGCTACACCTTC.

V gene TRBV3-1 (or the pseudogene TRBV3-2) combines with J gene TRBJ2-3; TRBD2 matches 11 bases. Germline trimming cut 4 bases from V and 3 bases from J; bases unmatched to any gene: 3. Germline V gene lookup returns CDR1 LGHDT and CDR2 YNNKEL (reference sequence). The CDR3 sequence is 15 residues long. The CDR3 loop is CASSPGTSGTDTQYF. As DNA, the CDR3 is TGTGCCAGCAGCCCGGGGACTAGCGGTACAGATACGCAGTATTTT.

V and J are TRBV19 and TRBJ2-1, with D tentatively TRBD2 (5 bases). The CDR3 has 13 residues. The germline V gene has CDR1 LNHDA and CDR2 SQIVND (reference sequence). V dropped 2 bases and J dropped 6 bases, with 8 bases sitting between them. The CDR3 coding sequence is TGTGCCAGTAGTATACGGGAAGTCAATGAGCAGTTCTTC. Translated, it gives CASSIREVNEQFF.

The J gene is TRBJ2-4, the V gene TRBV21-1; TRBD1 reflects the table's D call only, with no check against the DNA. TRBV21-1 is shown as a pseudogene. The length of the CDR3 is 14 residues. CDR3 sequence reads: CASSRTGAKNIQYF. CDR3 sequence (DNA): TGTGCCAGCAGCCGGACAGGAGCCAAAAACATTCAGTACTTC.

Note on this clone: The same CDR3 arises from other DNA sequences in this sample as well. This chain links TRBV18 with TRBJ2-7; D may be TRBD1 (7 bases). The CDR3 length is 14 residues. V lost 1 base to trimming and J lost 4 bases, with 11 bases between them. From germline, CDR1 is KGHSH and CDR2 LQKENI. In DNA form, the CDR3 reads TGTGCCAGCTCACCACGGACAGGAGGGTACGAGCAGTACTTC. Protein sequence: CASSPRTGGYEQYF.

This chain links TRBV5-1 with TRBJ1-5; 8 nucleotides align to TRBD1. The CDR3 extends over 14 amino acids. In germline, CDR1 is SGHRS, CDR2 YFSETQ. V lost 0 bases, J lost 5 bases, and 1 base stayed unmatched. The CDR3 region has the DNA TGCGCCAGCAGCTTGGAACAGGGGGATCAGCCCCAGCATTTT. This translates into CASSLEQGDQPQHF. Filled out from reference TRBV5-1 and TRBJ1-5, the complete variable domain reads KAGVTQTPRYLIKTRGQQVTLSCSPISGHRSVSWYQQTPGQGLQFLFEYFSETQRNKGNFPGRFSGRQFSNSRSEMNVSTLELGDSALYLCASSLEQGDQPQHFGDGTRLSIL.

There are a few counts of this clone. The rearrangement joins TRBV5-4 to TRBJ1-2; D possibly corresponds to TRBD1 (6 bases). The CDR3 totals 14 residues. V lost 4 bases to trimming and J lost 7 bases, with 17 bases between them. The germline V gene encodes CDR1 SGHNT and CDR2 YYREEE (reference sequence). Written as DNA, the CDR3 is TGTGCCAGCAGCCCACAGGGTATATCCCTTGGCTACACCTTC. It specifies CASSPQGISLGYTF.

CDR3 sequence: CATTGGGKKEQYF. The CDR3 DNA reads as TGTGCCACCACCGGGGGTGGGAAGAAGGAGCAGTACTTC. The J gene is TRBJ2-7, the V gene TRBV19; the D gene is possibly TRBD2 (6 bases). The length of the CDR3 is 13 residues. Germline CDR1 reads LNHDA; CDR2 reads SQIVND (reference sequence). Trimming removed 10 bases at V and 7 bases at J, with 20 bases between.

The chain has TRBV7-9 and TRBJ2-5, with a possible D match to TRBD2 (5 bases). The CDR3 loop spans 12 amino acids. V dropped 11 bases and J dropped 2 bases, with 12 bases sitting between them. Germline CDR1 is SEHNR and CDR2 is FQNEAQ (reference sequence). CDR3 bases: TGTGCCGGCTCCCGGGGACAAGAGACCCAGTACTTC. It specifies CAGSRGQETQYF.

The table lists this clone with a few counts. The rearrangement links TRBV3-1 (or the pseudogene TRBV3-2) to TRBJ1-2; possibly TRBD1 for D (5 bases). CDR3 length equals 11 residues. V gave up 5 bases and J gave up 6 bases, with 7 bases separating them. Per the germline V gene, CDR1 is LGHDT and CDR2 is YNNKEL (reference sequence). The CDR3 spells CASSRGDGYTF. In DNA form, the CDR3 reads TGTGCCAGCAGCAGGGGCGATGGCTACACCTTC.

This clone was seen a single time. The rearrangement joins TRBV28 to TRBJ1-5; a possible D gene is TRBD1 (6 bases). Germline CDR1 reads MDHEN; CDR2 reads SYDVKM. V lost 6 bases to trimming and J lost 3 bases, with 18 bases between them. CDR3 length: 16 residues. CDR3 region: CASSKGGGRDNQPQHF. The CDR3 DNA reads TGTGCCAGCAGCAAGGGGGGAGGGAGGGACAATCAGCCCCAGCATTTT.

This sequence joins TRBV19 and TRBJ2-3; D may be TRBD1 (6 bases). Trimming took 6 bases from V and 4 from J, leaving 17 bases between them. The CDR3 runs 15 residues. Germline CDR1 is LNHDA and CDR2 is SQIVND (reference sequence). CDR3 in DNA: TGTGCCAGTAGGAGACAGGTTTTTGGCGCAGATACGCAGTATTTT. This encodes CASRRQVFGADTQYF.

The rearrangement uses TRBV19 and TRBJ2-2, with TRBD2 as a possible D gene (6 bases). Trimming took off 2 bases at V and 7 bases at J, with 11 bases between the two ends. CDR1 is LNHDA and CDR2 is SQIVND in the germline V gene (reference sequence). The CDR3 spans 14 residues. DNA for the CDR3: TGTGCCAGTAGTATAAGGCTTAGCGGCGGGGAGCTGTTTTTT. This translates into CASSIRLSGGELFF.

CDR3 sequence: CASSIRDRDIDEQYF. CDR3 nucleotide sequence: TGTGCCAGTAGTATCCGGGACAGAGACATCGACGAGCAGTACTTC. J is TRBJ2-7 and V is TRBV19; 7 nucleotides match TRBD1. Per germline, CDR1 LNHDA and CDR2 SQIVND (reference sequence). This CDR3 contains 15 residues. With 3 bases clipped from V and 5 bases from J, the junction kept 10 bases outside the gene matches.

This rearrangement joins TRBV7-9 to TRBJ2-1; the match to TRBD2 covers 9 bases. The CDR3 length is 12 residues. Trimming at V came to 7 bases and at J to 10 bases, leaving 5 bases not matched to a gene. Germline CDR1 reads SEHNR; CDR2 reads FQNEAQ (reference sequence). CDR3 protein: CASMGLAWEQFF. In DNA form, the CDR3 reads TGTGCCAGCATGGGACTAGCCTGGGAGCAGTTCTTC. Full variable domain (remainder filled in from reference TRBV7-9 and TRBJ2-1): DTGVSQNPRHKITKRGQNVTFRCDPISEHNRLYWYRQTLGQGPEFLTYFQNEAQLEKSRLLSDRFSAERPKGSFSTLEIQRTEQGDSAMYLCASMGLAWEQFFGPGTRLTVL.

CDR3 sequence reads: CSASPRGDYGYTF. As DNA, the CDR3 is TGCAGTGCTAGTCCCAGGGGGGACTATGGCTACACCTTC. The chain links TRBV20-1 to TRBJ1-2, with TRBD1 identical over 7 bases. The germline V gene has CDR1 DFQATT and CDR2 SNEGSKA (reference sequence). Trimming cost V 3 bases and J 3 bases; bases outside gene matches: 4. The CDR3 is 13 residues long.

This clone occurred a few times. The rearrangement joins TRBV7-2 to TRBJ2-7, with 8 nucleotides matching TRBD2. From germline, CDR1 is SGHTA and CDR2 FQGNSA. The CDR3 extends over 15 amino acids. Trimming at V came to 5 bases and at J to 5 bases, leaving 11 bases not matched to a gene. In DNA, the CDR3 is TGTGCCAGCAGCCGTACGCGGGGGGCCAGCCACGAGCAGTACTTC. Its protein product is CASSRTRGASHEQYF.

The chain uses TRBV2 and TRBJ1-4; D is possibly TRBD1 (6 bases). The CDR3 spans 13 residues. Trimming left V 3 bases short and J 7 bases short, with 9 bases between. The germline V gene has CDR1 SNHLY and CDR2 FYNNEI. CDR3 sequence reads: CASSDRGGEKLFF. CDR3 nucleotides: TGTGCCAGCAGTGACAGGGGCGGTGAAAAACTGTTTTTT. Supplemented by reference TRBV2 and TRBJ1-4, the full variable domain reads EPEVTQTPSHQVTQMGQEVILRCVPISNHLYFYWYRQILGQKVEFLVSFYNNEISEKSEIFDDQFSVERPDGSNFTLKIRSTKLEDSAMYFCASSDRGGEKLFFGSGTQLSVL.

This clone was detected only a few times. The J gene is TRBJ1-5, the V gene TRBV19; 8 bases match TRBD1. In germline, CDR1 is LNHDA, CDR2 SQIVND (reference sequence). CDR3 length: 14 amino acids. Trimming removed 5 bases from V and 6 bases from J; junction bases left unmatched: 6. Here the CDR3 reads CASSPTGGSQPQHF. CDR3 bases: TGTGCCAGTAGTCCCACAGGGGGTTCTCAGCCCCAGCATTTT.

V gene TRBV30 combines with J gene TRBJ1-2; D remains ambiguous. This CDR3 contains 14 residues. Germline assignment: CDR1 GTSNPN and CDR2 SVGIG (reference sequence). Trimming shortened V by 0 bases and J by 1 base, and 9 bases separated the two germline ends. The CDR3 region has the DNA TGTGCCTGGAGTGTACTAGGGAGTAACTATGGCTACACCTTC. Translated, it gives CAWSVLGSNYGYTF.

The CDR3 DNA reads as TGTGCCACCAGTGATTCCAGGACAGGGCGTGAGCAGTTCTTC. Translating it yields CATSDSRTGREQFF. The V gene is TRBV24-1, the J gene TRBJ2-1; 8 positions match TRBD1. V dropped 2 bases and J dropped 9; count of bases not matched to a gene: 5. This CDR3 has 14 amino acids. Germline CDR1 and CDR2: KGHDR and SFDVKD.

A word on this clone: Within the sample, other DNA sequences also encode this same CDR3. CDR3 nucleotides: TGTGCCAGCAGCCAAGGGGCAGGGGATGGCTACACCTTC. It specifies CASSQGAGDGYTF. This rearrangement joins TRBV3-1 (or the pseudogene TRBV3-2) to TRBJ1-2; TRBD1 might be the D (6 bases). V was cut by 1 base and J by 6 bases, with 9 bases left in between. The CDR3 spans 13 residues. CDR1 is LGHDT, CDR2 YNNKEL, per germline (reference sequence).

V is TRBV7-2 and J is TRBJ1-3; D gene uncertain. Between the trimmed V and J ends, which lost 5 bases and 4 bases, there was a span of 15 bases. This CDR3 has 15 residues. Looked up from germline, CDR1 is SGHTA and CDR2 is FQGNSA. The DNA for the CDR3 is TGTGCCAGCAGCCTTACTTGGAGCCTAGGAAACACCATATATTTT. It encodes CASSLTWSLGNTIYF.